This entry concerns a single T cell receptor beta chain. Original handling: Quantification of nucleated cells was approximated via reference gene primer amplification. The protocol was immunoSEQ multiplex PCR, while the TCRdb copy is restricted to in-frame clones and leaves out a portion. V and J calls and clone size are copied from that table; D and trimming were computed from the DNA. The top ten clones hold around 9.5% of a sample with under 200,000 clones, around 85% of them seen once. The record originates from a study of blood T cell repertoires in COVID-19. Study information: Sites in the United States, Italy and Spain provided acute and convalescent COVID-19 samples. T cells, B-cell-depleted T cells, or PBMCs provided the cDNA or gDNA that served as material.

Looked up from germline, CDR1 is MNHEY and CDR2 is SVGEGT. The CDR3 loop spans 12 amino acids. Trimming pared 4 bases from V and 4 bases from J, leaving 7 bases between. Source material: peripheral blood. This clonotype originated in a woman aged 80 or over with acute or convalescent COVID-19. This rearrangement joins TRBV6-2 or TRBV6-3 to TRBJ1-1; D is undetermined. As DNA, the CDR3 is TGTGCCAGCAGTTCGAGAGGCACTGAAGCTTTCTTT. Translated: CASSSRGTEAFF.